The clone carrying this T cell receptor beta chain has just one count. Assay used: immunoSEQ multiplex PCR; TCRdb lists only in-frame clones, some missing. The profile shows about 100,000 clones, approximately 86% of them singletons. Looked up from germline, CDR1 is SGHRS and CDR2 is YFSETQ. This CDR3 comprises 15 residues. Trimming removed 4 bases at V and 5 bases at J, with 16 bases between. The data were obtained in a study of T cell responses to AZD1222 COVID-19 vaccine. Specimen: peripheral blood, collected on day 0 of AZD1222 vaccination. V gene TRBV5-1 combines with J gene TRBJ2-1, with D possibly matching TRBD1 (7 bases). The origin of this receptor is an adult in good health. The CDR3 spells CASSPRQGGDNEQFF. In DNA form, the CDR3 reads TGCGCCAGCAGCCCGAGACAGGGAGGCGACAATGAGCAGTTCTTC.